The 9 T cell receptor beta chains listed next were all sequenced from one sample in a study of blood T cells in healthy people across ages. Combining a sample-barcoded 5' primer with a J-beta primer mix, a second PCR ran for about 7 to 12 cycles. TCRdb reanalysed the 5' RACE reads using MiXCR and keeps one entry per CDR3 protein. The profile shows about 780,000 distinct CDR3 sequences, around 45% of them singletons. Sequencing was carried out using blood. The receptors originated from an elderly man in good health.

This chain joins TRBV12-3 or TRBV12-4 and TRBJ2-4; unclear D gene. Near its end, the DNA agrees better with TRBJ2-7, so the J call may be wrong. The CDR3 consists of 14 residues. This CDR3 is CASSAPGRSPEQYF. DNA for the CDR3: TGTGCCAGCAGTGCTCCCGGGCGGTCCCCCGAGCAGTACTTC.

The chain uses TRBV9 and TRBJ2-1; no clear D. The CDR3 consists of 13 residues. Germline V gene data show CDR1 as SGDLS and CDR2 as YYNGEE. Trimming pared 0 bases from V and 5 bases from J, leaving 6 bases between. This chain's CDR3 is CASSVGNHNEQFF. Written as DNA, the CDR3 is TGTGCCAGCAGCGTAGGGAACCACAATGAGCAGTTCTTC.

The chain is built from TRBV29-1 and TRBJ2-7; D is uncertain. Germline V lookup: CDR1 SQVTM, CDR2 ANQGSEA. V dropped 5 bases and J dropped 5 bases, with 16 bases sitting between them. CDR3 length: 13 residues. The CDR3: CSVLGPVLDEQYF. DNA for the CDR3: TGCAGCGTTCTTGGGCCTGTCCTAGACGAGCAGTACTTC.

This clonotype was observed a handful of times. V usage is TRBV7-2 and J usage is TRBJ2-3; D not certain. The length of the CDR3 is 15 residues. Trimming took 3 bases from V and 6 from J, leaving 16 bases between them. The germline CDR1 and CDR2 sequences are SGHTA and FQGNSA. CDR3 in amino acids: CASSFRALLEDTQYF. The CDR3 bases are TGTGCCAGCAGCTTTCGGGCGCTTTTGGAGGATACGCAGTATTTT.

The J gene is TRBJ2-7, the V gene TRBV5-1; 8 nucleotides match TRBD1. The germline V gene encodes CDR1 SGHRS and CDR2 YFSETQ. With 0 bases clipped from V and 3 bases from J, the junction kept 11 bases outside the gene matches. CDR3 length equals 17 residues. CDR3 in amino acids: CASSLGGAGQEFYEQYF. CDR3 sequence (DNA): TGCGCCAGCAGCTTGGGGGGCGCGGGACAGGAGTTCTACGAGCAGTACTTC.

V gene TRBV29-1 combines with J gene TRBJ2-5; D assignment may be TRBD1 or TRBD2 (5 bases each). The J call may be faulty, since TRBJ2-7 better matches the DNA end. Germline-derived CDR1 and CDR2 are SQVTM and ANQGSEA. CDR3 size: 13 residues. This CDR3 is CSVDGADSYEQYF. CDR3 nucleotides: TGCAGCGTTGACGGGGCGGACTCCTACGAGCAGTACTTC.

J is TRBJ2-1 and V is TRBV6-2 or TRBV6-3; 8 bases line up with TRBD2. Germline CDR1 and CDR2: MNHEY and SVGEGT. The CDR3 is made up of 15 amino acids. V lost 2 bases and J lost 6; bases outside the gene matches: 6. CDR3 sequence: CASSYGREARNEQFF. As DNA, the CDR3 is TGTGCCAGCAGTTACGGGCGGGAGGCCCGCAATGAGCAGTTCTTC.

This clonotype was picked up one time. The rearrangement links TRBV20-1 to TRBJ2-7; 16 bases match TRBD2. The CDR3 is made up of 21 amino acids. CDR1 is DFQATT, CDR2 SNEGSKA, per germline (reference sequence). V shed 1 base and J 0 bases; nucleotides not matched to a gene: 15. CDR3 bases: TGCAGTGCTAGAGGGAATCAACCGGGACTAGCGGGAGGGCCTAGCTCCTACGAGCAGTACTTC. This gives the protein CSARGNQPGLAGGPSSYEQYF.

This rearrangement joins TRBV7-2 to TRBJ1-5; 8 positions agree with TRBD1. This CDR3 comprises 15 residues. The V gene's germline CDR1 is SGHTA and CDR2 FQGNSA. With V trimmed by 1 base and J by 6 bases, 5 bases remained unmatched. This chain's CDR3 is CASSLETGASQPQHF. In DNA, the CDR3 is TGTGCCAGCAGCTTAGAGACAGGGGCAAGTCAGCCCCAGCATTTT.